This TCR beta chain was sequenced for a study of CD8+ T cells in alopecia areata. Whole-study context: The study gave treated patients oral tofacitinib at 5 to 10 mg twice daily.

This clone was detected only a few times. The antigen is undetermined. Extracted RNA was reverse transcribed, and the resulting cDNA served as sequencing template. Method: immunoSEQ multiplex PCR; TCRdb's copy keeps in-frame clones and lacks some. Among some 180,000 clones listed, 51% were seen once. Study-level points and caveats: Amid tofacitinib therapy, many expanded lesional clones stayed present in scalp and blood. Scalp clonality, together with expanded CD8+ clones among the top 100, fell significantly with tofacitinib.

This CDR3 region has 14 residues. Germline-derived CDR1 and CDR2 are SGHVS and FQNEAQ. V lost 5 bases, J lost 5 bases, and 15 bases lay in between. Treatment denoted: oral pan-JAK inhibitor, 5-10 mg twice daily. Separation by sorting yielded CD4+ and CD8+ T cells from PBMCs. This TCR was recovered from a human donor with alopecia areata. This sample comprised CD8+ T cells sorted from blood, obtained around week 54, from a patient treated with tofacitinib. The rearrangement joins TRBV7-8 to TRBJ2-5; TRBD2 might be the D (5 bases). CDR3 region: CASSDGLYAETQYF. DNA for the CDR3: TGTGCCAGCAGCGACGGACTGTACGCGGAGACCCAGTACTTC.